Here is one TCR beta chain with its context. Its specificity is unknown. The germline gene is not matched at one end of the junction; a read error may be the cause. This record comes from a study of T cell repertoires in cytomegalovirus infection. On the study more broadly: Through public TCR beta signatures, both CMV infection and matching HLA type were indicated.

MiXCR was run by TCRdb on the reads, yielding one entry per CDR3 protein. The sample lists roughly 69,000 distinct CDR3 sequences, around 27% occurring once. Germline-derived CDR1 and CDR2 are SNHLY and FYNNEI. The CDR3 is made up of 14 amino acids. The clonotype comes from a human donor in good health (CMV status not recorded). Some clones in this sample may be carry-over from other donors' samples. The chain uses TRBV2 and TRBJ1-1; no clear D gene. Material: CD8+ T cells from cultured PBMCs, obtained from culture after CMV antigen stimulation. The CDR3 DNA follows: TGTGCCAGCAGTGAAGCTACCGTCCAGATGGAGTCTTTTTTT. This encodes CASSEATVQMESFF. Together with reference TRBV2 and TRBJ1-1, the CDR3 gives the full variable domain: EPEVTQTPSHQVTQMGQEVILRCVPISNHLYFYWYRQILGQKVEFLVSFYNNEISEKSEIFDDQFSVERPDGSNFTLKIRSTKLEDSAMYFCASSEATVQMESFFGQGTRLTVV.